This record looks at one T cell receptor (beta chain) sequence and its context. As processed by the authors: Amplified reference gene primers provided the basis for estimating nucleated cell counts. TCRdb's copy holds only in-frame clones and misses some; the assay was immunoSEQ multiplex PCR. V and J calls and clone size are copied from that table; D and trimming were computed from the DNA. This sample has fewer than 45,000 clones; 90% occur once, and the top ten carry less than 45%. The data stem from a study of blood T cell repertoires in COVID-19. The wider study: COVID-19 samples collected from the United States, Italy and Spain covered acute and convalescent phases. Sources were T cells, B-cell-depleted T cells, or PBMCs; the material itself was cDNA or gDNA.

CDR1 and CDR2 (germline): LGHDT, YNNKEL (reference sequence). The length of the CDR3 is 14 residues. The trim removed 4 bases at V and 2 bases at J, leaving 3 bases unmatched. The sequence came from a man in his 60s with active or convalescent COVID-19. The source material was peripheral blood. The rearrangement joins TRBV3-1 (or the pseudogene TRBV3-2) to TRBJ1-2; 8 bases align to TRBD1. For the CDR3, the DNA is TGTGCCAGCAGCCCAGGGGGCAGGAACTATGGCTACACCTTC. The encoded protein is CASSPGGRNYGYTF.